The clone carrying this T cell receptor beta chain was seen more than once but under ten times. The antigen remains unidentified. There are 15 residues in the CDR3. With V trimmed by 5 bases and J by 2 bases, 6 bases remained unmatched. The germline V gene has CDR1 SGHTA and CDR2 FQGNSA. This sample is drawn from a study of blood T cells in healthy people across ages. It was with a sample-barcoded 5' primer and a J-beta primer mix that a second PCR of roughly 7 to 12 cycles was run. TCRdb called the 5' RACE reads again in MiXCR, with one record for every CDR3 protein. This sample has about 640,000 distinct CDR3 sequences, with about 54% found just once. Study-level results: Higher naive T cell percentage went strongly together with higher TCR beta diversity. Fewer expanded clones and more diversity marked long-lived versus aged donors.

The clonotype comes from a man aged 55 to 70 in good health. Specimen: blood. The V call is TRBV7-2, the J call TRBJ2-5; 9 bases agree with TRBD1. The CDR3 sequence: CASSGGTGPQETQYF. The CDR3 region has the DNA TGTGCCAGCAGCGGCGGGACAGGGCCTCAAGAGACCCAGTACTTC.